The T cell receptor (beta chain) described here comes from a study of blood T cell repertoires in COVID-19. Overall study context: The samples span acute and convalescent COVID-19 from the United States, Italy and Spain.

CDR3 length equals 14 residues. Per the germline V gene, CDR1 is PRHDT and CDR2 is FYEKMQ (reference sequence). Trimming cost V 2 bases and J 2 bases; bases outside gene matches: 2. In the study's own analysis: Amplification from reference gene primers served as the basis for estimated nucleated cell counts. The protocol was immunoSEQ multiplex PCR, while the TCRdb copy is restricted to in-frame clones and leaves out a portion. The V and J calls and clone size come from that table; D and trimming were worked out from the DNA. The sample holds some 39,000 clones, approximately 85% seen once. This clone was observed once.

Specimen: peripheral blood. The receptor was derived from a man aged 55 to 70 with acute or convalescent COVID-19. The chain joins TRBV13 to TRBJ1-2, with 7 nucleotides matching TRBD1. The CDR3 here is CASSLRGGNYGYTF. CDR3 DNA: TGTGCCAGCAGCTTAAGAGGGGGCAACTATGGCTACACCTTC.